The rows below give T cell receptor beta chains drawn from one sample of a study of T cell responses to AZD1222 COVID-19 vaccine. Sequenced by immunoSEQ multiplex PCR; TCRdb stores in-frame clones only, minus some. In the table there are fewer than 150,000 clones, 80% to 90% of which are singletons. The sample here was peripheral blood, taken on day 0 of AZD1222 vaccination. The source of these receptors is an adult in good health. Both conserved end residues are part of each CDR3. The D gene is left open where the match is weak. Clone size is given for some rows only: seen once, a few or many times, or a class if the clone is expanded.

size	J	length	D	V	CDR3	DNA
.	TRBJ2-6	16	.	TRBV6-5	CASSYSSRAGANVLTF	TGTGCCAGCAGTTACTCGAGTAGGGCTGGGGCCAACGTCCTGACTTTC
.	TRBJ1-3	17	TRBD1	TRBV15	CATSSTGTAVSGNTIYF	TGTGCCACCAGCTCTACCGGGACAGCCGTCTCTGGAAACACCATATATTTT
.	TRBJ2-7	14	TRBD1	TRBV7-9	CASSSRDSSYEQYF	TGTGCCAGCAGCTCCCGGGACAGCTCCTACGAGCAGTACTTC
.	TRBJ1-1	13	.	TRBV18	CASSPRGGTEAFF	TGTGCCAGCTCACCCCGGGGGGGCACTGAAGCTTTCTTT
once	TRBJ2-1	13	TRBD2	TRBV6-5	CASTGLDHNEQFF	TGTGCCAGCACCGGACTAGATCACAATGAGCAGTTCTTC
.	TRBJ1-1	15	TRBD1	TRBV12-5	CASAPPGQGNTEAFF	TGTGCTAGCGCTCCCCCGGGACAGGGAAACACTGAAGCTTTCTTT
.	TRBJ1-1	15	.	TRBV27	CASSWRYDGDKEAFF	TGTGCCAGCAGTTGGCGGTATGACGGGGATAAGGAGGCTTTCTTT
.	TRBJ1-2	12	.	TRBV4-2	CASSQGNYGYTF	TGTGCCAGCAGCCAAGGGAATTATGGCTACACCTTC
.	TRBJ2-1	13	.	TRBV3-1/TRBV3-2	CASSQRGSNEQFF	TGTGCCAGCAGCCAAAGGGGGAGCAATGAGCAGTTCTTC
.	TRBJ2-7	15	TRBD1	TRBV10-1	CASSSTGTGVPEQYF	TGCGCCAGTTCTTCCACCGGGACAGGGGTTCCCGAGCAGTACTTC
.	TRBJ2-3	13	.	TRBV24-1	CATSSGNTDTQYF	TGTGCCACCAGTTCAGGGAACACAGATACGCAGTATTTT
.	TRBJ1-1	13	.	TRBV5-1	CASSLETHTEAFF	TGCGCCAGCAGCTTGGAAACCCACACTGAAGCTTTCTTT
.	TRBJ1-1	14	.	TRBV11-1	CASSLVFDWGEAFF	TGTGCCAGCAGCTTAGTTTTCGATTGGGGTGAAGCTTTCTTT
once	TRBJ2-6	16	.	TRBV25-1	CASSDTQGPRANVLTF	TGTGCCAGCAGTGACACACAGGGTCCCCGGGCCAACGTCCTGACTTTC
.	TRBJ2-3	19	TRBD2	TRBV6-1	CASSESQTSGGLGTDTQYF	TGTGCCAGCAGTGAATCCCAGACTAGCGGGGGCCTTGGCACAGATACGCAGTATTTT
.	TRBJ2-7	15	.	TRBV27	CASSLLPGASYEQYF	TGTGCCAGCAGTTTACTACCGGGGGCCTCCTACGAGCAGTACTTC
.	TRBJ2-7	15	TRBD1	TRBV13	CASSAPGQGDYEQYF	TGTGCCAGCAGCGCACCGGGACAGGGAGACTACGAGCAGTACTTC
.	TRBJ1-1	16	.	TRBV5-1	CASSLMGVDSGTEAFF	TGCGCCAGCAGCTTAATGGGGGTTGATAGCGGCACTGAAGCTTTCTTT
.	TRBJ1-5	15	.	TRBV2	CASSEVRTDNQPQHF	TGTGCCAGCAGTGAAGTTAGGACAGACAATCAGCCCCAGCATTTT
once	TRBJ1-4	17	.	TRBV5-5	CASSLEKTGISNEKLFF	TGTGCCAGCAGCTTGGAGAAGACAGGCATATCTAATGAAAAACTGTTTTTT
.	TRBJ2-7	16	TRBD2	TRBV27	CASSSPGSGKLYEQYF	TGTGCCAGCAGTTCACCGGGGAGCGGGAAACTCTACGAGCAGTACTTC
.	TRBJ1-2	16	TRBD1	TRBV4-1	CASSQKIGQGRDGYTF	TGCGCCAGCAGCCAAAAGATCGGACAGGGAAGGGATGGCTACACCTTC
.	TRBJ1-6	18	TRBD1	TRBV7-3	CASSLTSYRDRGHSPLHF	TGTGCCAGCAGCTTAACGTCCTATCGGGACAGGGGGCATTCACCCCTCCACTTT
.	TRBJ1-1	16	.	TRBV19	CASKDRGGQANTEAFF	TGTGCCAGTAAAGATAGGGGTGGGCAGGCGAACACTGAAGCTTTCTTT
.	TRBJ1-2	11	.	TRBV12-3/TRBV12-4	CASSFGHDYTF	TGTGCCAGCAGTTTCGGACACGATTATACCTTC
once	TRBJ1-2	13	.	TRBV27	CASSFRRAGGYTF	TGTGCCAGCAGTTTCCGCAGGGCTGGTGGCTACACCTTC
.	TRBJ2-1	15	TRBD2	TRBV19	CASGISGGSYNEQFF	TGTGCCAGCGGAATTAGCGGGGGCTCCTACAATGAGCAGTTCTTC
.	TRBJ1-1	12	.	TRBV30	CAWSAGSTEAFF	TGTGCCTGGAGTGCCGGGAGCACTGAAGCTTTCTTT
.	TRBJ1-1	15	.	TRBV5-5	CASSPSGGLNTEAFF	TGTGCCAGCAGCCCGAGTGGGGGGTTGAACACTGAAGCTTTCTTT
.	TRBJ1-4	19	TRBD1	TRBV4-2	CASSPIHGTGWVTNEKLFF	TGTGCCAGCAGCCCTATACACGGGACAGGTTGGGTAACTAATGAAAAACTGTTTTTT
.	TRBJ2-7	16	TRBD1	TRBV3-1/TRBV3-2	CASSLYRDRRSYEQYF	TGTGCCAGCAGCCTCTACCGGGACAGGAGGTCCTACGAGCAGTACTTC
.	TRBJ1-1	13	.	TRBV12-5	CASGAQGGTEAFF	TGTGCTAGTGGAGCACAGGGCGGCACTGAAGCTTTCTTT
.	TRBJ1-2	14	.	TRBV2	CASRETGVNYGYTF	TGTGCCAGCAGAGAGACTGGGGTGAACTATGGCTACACCTTC
few	TRBJ2-7	16	TRBD1	TRBV19	CASSPGTGVASYEQYF	TGTGCCAGTAGTCCCGGGACAGGGGTCGCCTCCTACGAGCAGTACTTC
.	TRBJ1-2	13	.	TRBV24-1	CATSDERGYGYTF	TGTGCCACCAGTGATGAAAGGGGTTATGGCTACACCTTC
.	TRBJ2-1	13	.	TRBV5-4	CASSSRNYNEQFF	TGTGCCAGCAGCTCCCGGAATTACAATGAGCAGTTCTTC
.	TRBJ2-3	16	TRBD2	TRBV7-9	CASSETSGRATDTQYF	TGTGCCAGCAGCGAGACTAGCGGGAGGGCGACAGATACGCAGTATTTT
once	TRBJ1-2	14	.	TRBV3-1/TRBV3-2	CAITPPGLSFGYTF	TGTGCCATTACCCCCCCAGGGCTATCCTTTGGCTACACCTTC
.	TRBJ2-6	17	.	TRBV7-9	CASSLGAGASGANVLTF	TGTGCCAGCAGCTTAGGGGCAGGAGCCTCTGGGGCCAACGTCCTGACTTTC
.	TRBJ1-1	14	TRBD1	TRBV7-3	CASSLSDRGTEAFF	TGTGCCAGCAGCTTAAGCGACAGGGGCACTGAAGCTTTCTTT
.	TRBJ1-6	15	TRBD1	TRBV9	CASSERTGSNSPLHF	TGTGCCAGCAGCGAAAGGACAGGGAGTAATTCACCCCTCCACTTT
.	TRBJ1-2	14	.	TRBV19	CASTVETGTYGYTF	TGTGCCAGTACCGTGGAGACAGGCACCTATGGCTACACCTTC
.	TRBJ2-3	15	.	TRBV29-1	CSVVKRQVGKDTQYF	TGCAGCGTTGTCAAGCGGCAGGTAGGAAAAGATACGCAGTATTTT
.	TRBJ2-1	17	.	TRBV7-9	CASSLAILAALYNEQFF	TGTGCCAGCAGCTTAGCGATTCTAGCAGCCCTTTACAATGAGCAGTTCTTC
.	TRBJ1-2	15	TRBD1	TRBV11-2	CASTYSPGQGHGYTF	TGTGCCAGCACCTACTCCCCGGGACAGGGACACGGCTACACCTTC
.	TRBJ2-5	14	.	TRBV5-1	CASSPGRGQETQYF	TGCGCCAGCAGCCCTGGGAGGGGGCAAGAGACCCAGTACTTC
.	TRBJ2-2	13	TRBD1	TRBV5-4	CASSQTGDRELFF	TGTGCCAGCAGTCAAACAGGGGACCGGGAGCTGTTTTTT
.	TRBJ1-2	15	TRBD1	TRBV14	CASSLYGQGNYGYTF	TGTGCCAGCAGCTTATACGGACAGGGAAACTATGGCTACACCTTC
once	TRBJ2-5	14	TRBD1	TRBV19	CASSTTGGRETQYF	TGTGCCAGTAGTACGACAGGGGGGAGAGAGACCCAGTACTTC
.	TRBJ1-1	14	.	TRBV14	CASSQEIRGAEAFF	TGTGCCAGCAGCCAAGAAATTCGAGGGGCTGAAGCTTTCTTT
.	TRBJ1-1	14	.	TRBV19	CASRDGQPNTEAFF	TGTGCCAGTAGGGATGGACAGCCCAACACTGAAGCTTTCTTT
once	TRBJ2-1	16	TRBD1	TRBV5-1	CASSPEGQGTYNEQFF	TGCGCCAGCAGCCCGGAGGGACAGGGGACCTACAATGAGCAGTTCTTC
.	TRBJ1-3	13	.	TRBV5-1	CASSLDSGNTIYF	TGCGCCAGCAGCTTGGACAGTGGAAACACCATATATTTT
.	TRBJ2-7	18	TRBD2	TRBV28	CASSKSRGSGSRAYEQYF	TGTGCCAGCAGTAAAAGCAGGGGTAGCGGGAGTAGAGCCTACGAGCAGTACTTC